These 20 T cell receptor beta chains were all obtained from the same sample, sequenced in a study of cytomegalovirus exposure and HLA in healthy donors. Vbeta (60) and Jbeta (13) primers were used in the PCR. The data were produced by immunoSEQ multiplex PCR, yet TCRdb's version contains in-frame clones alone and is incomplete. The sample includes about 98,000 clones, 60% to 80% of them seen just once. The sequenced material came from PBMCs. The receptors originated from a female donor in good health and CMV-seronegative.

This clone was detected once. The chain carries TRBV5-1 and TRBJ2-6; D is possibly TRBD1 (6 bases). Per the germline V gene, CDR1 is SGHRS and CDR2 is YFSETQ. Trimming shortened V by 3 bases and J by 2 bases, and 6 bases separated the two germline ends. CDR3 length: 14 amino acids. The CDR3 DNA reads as TGCGCCAGCAGCTGGACAGCTGGGGCCAACGTCCTGACTTTC. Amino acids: CASSWTAGANVLTF.

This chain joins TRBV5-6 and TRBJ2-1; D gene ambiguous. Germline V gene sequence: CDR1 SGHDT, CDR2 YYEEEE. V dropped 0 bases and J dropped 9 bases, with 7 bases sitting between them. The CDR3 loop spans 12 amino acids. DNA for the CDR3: TGTGCCAGCAGCTTGGACCCCGGTGAGCAGTTCTTC. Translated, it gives CASSLDPGEQFF.

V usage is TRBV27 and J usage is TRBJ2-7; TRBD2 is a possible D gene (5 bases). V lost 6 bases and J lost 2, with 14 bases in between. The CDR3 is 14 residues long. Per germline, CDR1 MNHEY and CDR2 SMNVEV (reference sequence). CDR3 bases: TGTGCCAGCAGCTTGGGAAGCGGTACCTACGAGCAGTACTTC. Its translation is CASSLGSGTYEQYF.

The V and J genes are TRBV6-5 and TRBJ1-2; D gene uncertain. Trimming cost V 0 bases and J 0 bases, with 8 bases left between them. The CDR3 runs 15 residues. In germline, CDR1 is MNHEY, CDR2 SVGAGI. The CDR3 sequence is CASSYSRAANYGYTF. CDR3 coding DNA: TGTGCCAGCAGTTACTCGAGGGCGGCTAACTATGGCTACACCTTC.

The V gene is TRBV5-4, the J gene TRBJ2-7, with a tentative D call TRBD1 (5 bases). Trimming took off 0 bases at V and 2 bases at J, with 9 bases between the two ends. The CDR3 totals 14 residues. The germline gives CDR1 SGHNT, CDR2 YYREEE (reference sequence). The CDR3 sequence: CASSLGTTPYEQYF. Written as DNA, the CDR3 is TGTGCCAGCAGCTTGGGGACAACACCCTACGAGCAGTACTTC.

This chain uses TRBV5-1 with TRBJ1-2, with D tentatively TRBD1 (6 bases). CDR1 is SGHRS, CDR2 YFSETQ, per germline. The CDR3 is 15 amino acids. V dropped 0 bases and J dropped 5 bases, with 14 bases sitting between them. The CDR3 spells CASSLAGGLLYGYTF. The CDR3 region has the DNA TGCGCCAGCAGCTTGGCGGGGGGCCTTCTATATGGCTACACCTTC.

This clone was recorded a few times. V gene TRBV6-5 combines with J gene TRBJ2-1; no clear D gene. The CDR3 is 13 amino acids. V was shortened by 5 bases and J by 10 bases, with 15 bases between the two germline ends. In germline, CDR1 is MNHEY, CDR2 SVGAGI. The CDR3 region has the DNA TGTGCCAGCAGTACCACCAGACCCGGGGAGCAGTTCTTC. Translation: CASSTTRPGEQFF.

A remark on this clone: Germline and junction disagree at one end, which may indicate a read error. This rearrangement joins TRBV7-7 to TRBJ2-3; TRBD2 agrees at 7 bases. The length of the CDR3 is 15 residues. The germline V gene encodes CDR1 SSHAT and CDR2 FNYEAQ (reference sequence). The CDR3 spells CASSTTSDPRDTQYF. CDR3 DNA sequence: TGTGCTAGCAGCACCACTAGCGACCCCAGGGATACGCAGTATTTT.

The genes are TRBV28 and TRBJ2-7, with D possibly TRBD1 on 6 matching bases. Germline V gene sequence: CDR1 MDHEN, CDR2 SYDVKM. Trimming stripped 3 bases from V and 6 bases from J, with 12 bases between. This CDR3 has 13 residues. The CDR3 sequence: CASSLMTGVEQYF. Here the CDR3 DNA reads TGTGCCAGCAGTTTGATGACAGGTGTCGAGCAGTACTTC.

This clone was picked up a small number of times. The CDR3 reads CSVRAGGAKNIQYF. The CDR3 region has the DNA TGCAGCGTTCGAGCGGGAGGCGCCAAAAACATTCAGTACTTC. The chain recombines TRBV29-1 with TRBJ2-4, with 9 bases identical to TRBD2. Germline values: CDR1 SQVTM, CDR2 ANQGSEA. The trim removed 5 bases at V and 1 base at J, leaving 3 bases unmatched. This CDR3 has 14 amino acids.

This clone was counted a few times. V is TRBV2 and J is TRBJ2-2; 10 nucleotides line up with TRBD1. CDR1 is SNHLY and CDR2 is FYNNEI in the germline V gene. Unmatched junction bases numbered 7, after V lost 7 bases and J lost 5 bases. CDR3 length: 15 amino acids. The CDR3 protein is CASKPGQGGTGELFF. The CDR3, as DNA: TGTGCCAGCAAGCCCGGACAGGGGGGAACCGGGGAGCTGTTTTTT.

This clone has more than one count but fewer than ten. The CDR3 region has the DNA TGTGCCAGCAGTTTATTACACGGCGGGCTAGTGGGGACTGAAGCTTTCTTT. It codes for CASSLLHGGLVGTEAFF. The rearrangement uses TRBV28 and TRBJ1-1; D gene unclear. CDR3 size: 17 residues. V was shortened by 1 base and J by 5 bases, with 20 bases between the two germline ends. Germline V gives CDR1 MDHEN, CDR2 SYDVKM.

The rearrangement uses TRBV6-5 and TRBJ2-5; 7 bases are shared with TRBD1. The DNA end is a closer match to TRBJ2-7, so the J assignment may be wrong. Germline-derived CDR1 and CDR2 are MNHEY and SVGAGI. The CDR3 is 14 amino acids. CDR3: CASSYSGGGYEQYF. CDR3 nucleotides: TGTGCCAGCAGTTACTCAGGGGGCGGCTACGAGCAGTACTTC.

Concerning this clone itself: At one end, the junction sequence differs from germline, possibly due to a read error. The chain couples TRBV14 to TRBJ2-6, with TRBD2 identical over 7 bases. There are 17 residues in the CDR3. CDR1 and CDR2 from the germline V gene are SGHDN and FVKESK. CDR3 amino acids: CDSSPYVGGSGANVLTF. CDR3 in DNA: TGTGACAGCAGCCCATATGTCGGGGGGTCTGGGGCCAACGTCCTGACTTTC. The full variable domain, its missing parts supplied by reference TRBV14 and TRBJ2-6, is EAGVTQFPSHSVIEKGQTVTLRCDPISGHDNLYWYRRVMGKEIKFLLHFVKESKQDESGMPNNRFLAERTGGTYSTLKVQPAELEDSGVYFCDSSPYVGGSGANVLTFGAGSRLTVL.

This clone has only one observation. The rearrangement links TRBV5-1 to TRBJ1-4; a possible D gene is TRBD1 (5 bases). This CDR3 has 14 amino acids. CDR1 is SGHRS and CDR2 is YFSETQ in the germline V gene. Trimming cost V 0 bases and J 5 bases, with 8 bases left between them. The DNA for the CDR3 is TGCGCCAGCAGCTTGGATCGGGGGAATGAAAAACTGTTTTTT. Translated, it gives CASSLDRGNEKLFF. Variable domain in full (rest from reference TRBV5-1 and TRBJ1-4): KAGVTQTPRYLIKTRGQQVTLSCSPISGHRSVSWYQQTPGQGLQFLFEYFSETQRNKGNFPGRFSGRQFSNSRSEMNVSTLELGDSALYLCASSLDRGNEKLFFGSGTQLSVL.

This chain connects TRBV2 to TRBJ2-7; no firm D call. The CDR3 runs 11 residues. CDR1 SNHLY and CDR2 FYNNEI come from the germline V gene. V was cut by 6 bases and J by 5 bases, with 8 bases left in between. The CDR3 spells CASSGSHEQYF. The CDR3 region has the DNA TGTGCCAGCAGCGGGTCCCACGAGCAGTACTTC.

The CDR3 here is CSVNLIGRQGDEQFF. The CDR3 DNA is TGCAGCGTCAACTTAATAGGGAGACAGGGGGATGAGCAGTTCTTC. The chain joins TRBV29-1 to TRBJ2-1, with 9 bases matching TRBD1. Germline CDR1 SQVTM, CDR2 ANQGSEA. Unmatched junction bases numbered 14, after V lost 6 bases and J lost 8 bases. This CDR3 contains 15 residues.

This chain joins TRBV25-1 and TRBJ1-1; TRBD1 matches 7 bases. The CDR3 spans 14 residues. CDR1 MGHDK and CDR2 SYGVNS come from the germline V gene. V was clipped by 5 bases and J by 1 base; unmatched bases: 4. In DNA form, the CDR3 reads TGTGCCAGCAGTAACAGGACAGGGAACACTGAAGCTTTCTTT. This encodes CASSNRTGNTEAFF.

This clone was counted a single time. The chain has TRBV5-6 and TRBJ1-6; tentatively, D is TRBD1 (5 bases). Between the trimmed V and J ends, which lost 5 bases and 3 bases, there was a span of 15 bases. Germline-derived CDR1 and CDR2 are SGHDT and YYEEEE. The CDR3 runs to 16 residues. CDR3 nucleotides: TGTGCCAGCAGTCCAGGGTCGGCCGTCTATAATTCACCCCTCCACTTT. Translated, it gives CASSPGSAVYNSPLHF.

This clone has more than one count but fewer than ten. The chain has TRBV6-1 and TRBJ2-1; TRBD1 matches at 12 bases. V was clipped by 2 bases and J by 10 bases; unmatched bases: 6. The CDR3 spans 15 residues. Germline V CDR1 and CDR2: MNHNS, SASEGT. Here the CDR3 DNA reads TGTGCCAGCAGTGAAAGTGGGACAGGGGGCGCAGAGCAGTTCTTC. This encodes CASSESGTGGAEQFF.